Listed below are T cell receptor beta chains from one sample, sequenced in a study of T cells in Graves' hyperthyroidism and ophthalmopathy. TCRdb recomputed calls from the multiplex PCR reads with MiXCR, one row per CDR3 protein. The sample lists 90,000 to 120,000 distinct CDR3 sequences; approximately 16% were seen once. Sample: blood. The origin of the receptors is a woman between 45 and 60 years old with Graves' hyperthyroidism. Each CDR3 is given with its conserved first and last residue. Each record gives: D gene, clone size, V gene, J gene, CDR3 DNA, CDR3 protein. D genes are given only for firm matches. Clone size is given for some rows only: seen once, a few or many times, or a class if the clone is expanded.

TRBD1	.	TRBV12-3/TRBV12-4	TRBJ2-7	TGTGCCAGCAGAGGACAGGGGGCCCGCTACGAGCAGTGCTTC	CASRGQGARYEQCF
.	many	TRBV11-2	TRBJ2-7	TGTGCCAGCAGCCCCCCAGGTCGGGGGAACGCCTACGAGCAGTACTTC	CASSPPGRGNAYEQYF
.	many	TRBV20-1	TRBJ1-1	TGCAGTGCTAGCTACGAGAACACTGAAGCTTTCTTT	CSASYENTEAFF
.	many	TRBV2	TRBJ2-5	TGTGCCAGCAGTCGGGACGGAGAGACCCAGTACTTC	CASSRDGETQYF
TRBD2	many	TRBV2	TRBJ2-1	TGTGCCAGCCAGCGGGGGGCCACCCTCAATGAGCAGTTCTTC	CASQRGATLNEQFF
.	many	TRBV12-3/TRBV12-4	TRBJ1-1	TGTGCCAGCAGTGTCAGGGGCACTGAAGCTTTCTTT	CASSVRGTEAFF
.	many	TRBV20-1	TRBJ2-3	TGCAGTGCTAGAGATTTGTTGGGGTGGGTGACAGATACGCAGTATTTT	CSARDLLGWVTDTQYF
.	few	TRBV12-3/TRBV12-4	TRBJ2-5	TGTGCCAGCAGCCCCTTTGGGGGAGTGGAGACCCAGTACTTC	CASSPFGGVETQYF
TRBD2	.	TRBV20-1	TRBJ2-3	TGCAGTGCTACCGTGGGTCCGACTAGCGGGAACACAGATACGCAGTATTTT	CSATVGPTSGNTDTQYF
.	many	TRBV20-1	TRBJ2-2	TGCAGTGCTAGAGTCGGCGCCGGGGAGCTGTTTTTT	CSARVGAGELFF
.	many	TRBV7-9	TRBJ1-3	TGTGCCAGCAGCCTCTTATGGACAGACTCTGGAAACACCATATATTTT	CASSLLWTDSGNTIYF
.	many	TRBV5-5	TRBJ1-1	TGTGCCAGCAGCTTGGAGGGTTGGGTGAACACTGAAGCTTTCTTT	CASSLEGWVNTEAFF
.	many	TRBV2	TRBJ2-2	TGTGCCAGCAGCAGACAGTCAGCAGCCACTCTCGCGAACACCGGGGAGCTGTTTTTT	CASSRQSAATLANTGELFF
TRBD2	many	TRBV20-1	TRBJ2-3	TGCAGTGCTAGGACTAGCGGATCTAGCACAGATACGCAGTATTTT	CSARTSGSSTDTQYF
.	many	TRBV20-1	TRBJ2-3	TGCAGTGCTAACAGCGGAAAAAGCGGAGATACGCAGTATTTT	CSANSGKSGDTQYF
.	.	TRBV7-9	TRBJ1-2	TGTGCCAGCAGCTTTAACTCTGCCCAGGGCTACACCTTC	CASSFNSAQGYTF
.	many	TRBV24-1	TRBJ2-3	TGTGCCACAGAGGGATTTCGCACAGATACGCAGTATTTT	CATEGFRTDTQYF
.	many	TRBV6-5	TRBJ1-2	TGTGCCAGCAGTTACCGGGGATCGAACTATGGCTACACCTTC	CASSYRGSNYGYTF
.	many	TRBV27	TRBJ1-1	TGTGCCAGCAGCCCTTGGACCGAGAACACTGAAGCTTTCTTT	CASSPWTENTEAFF
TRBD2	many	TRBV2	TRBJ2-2	TGTGCCAGCAGGGGGACTAGCGGGGACTCCGGGGAGCTGTTTTTT	CASRGTSGDSGELFF
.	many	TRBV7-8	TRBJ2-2	TGTGCCAGCAGCTTAGAACCGGGACGTCTGTTTTTT	CASSLEPGRLFF
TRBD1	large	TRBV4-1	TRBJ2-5	TGCGCCAGCAGCCAAGCTAGGACAGGGGGGGGGACCCAGTACTTC	CASSQARTGGGTQYF
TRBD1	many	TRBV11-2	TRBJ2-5	TGTGCCAGCAGCTCCGACTTGGGACAGGGACAGACCCAGTACTTC	CASSSDLGQGQTQYF
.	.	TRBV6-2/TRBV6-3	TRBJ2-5	TGTGCCAGCGGGCCATCGTACCAAGAGGCCCAGTACTTC	CASGPSYQEAQYF
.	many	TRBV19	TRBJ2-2	TGTGCCAGTAGTATAGTGAGCGGGGAGCTGTTTTTT	CASSIVSGELFF
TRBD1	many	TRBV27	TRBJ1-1	TGTGCCAGCAGTGAGGGACAGATGAACACTGAAGCTTTCTTT	CASSEGQMNTEAFF
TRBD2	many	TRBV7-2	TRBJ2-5	TGTGCCAGCAGCCCGACTAGCGGGGCCTTGGAGACCCAGTACTTC	CASSPTSGALETQYF
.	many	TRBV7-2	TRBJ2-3	TGTGCCAGCAGCTTAGGGCGGGCTCGGAGTAGCACAGATACGCAGTATTTT	CASSLGRARSSTDTQYF
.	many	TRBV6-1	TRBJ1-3	TGTGCCAGCAGTGCCCCGACCTCTGGAAACACCATATATTTT	CASSAPTSGNTIYF
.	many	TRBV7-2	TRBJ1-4	TGTGCCAGCAGCTTATTTGCAACTAATGAAAAACTGTTTTTT	CASSLFATNEKLFF
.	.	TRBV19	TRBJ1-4	TGTGCCAGTAGTATTGCGTCCCAGAATGAAAAACTGTTTTTT	CASSIASQNEKLFF
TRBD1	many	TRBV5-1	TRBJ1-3	TGCGCCAGCAGCCGGGGGGCGACAGGGGGAAACACCATATATTTT	CASSRGATGGNTIYF
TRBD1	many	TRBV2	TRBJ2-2	TGTGCCAGCAGTACAGGGGGCCGCGGCACCGGGGAGCTGTTTTTT	CASSTGGRGTGELFF
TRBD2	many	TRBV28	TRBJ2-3	TGTGCCAGCAGTGAGGCGGGGGGGACAGATACGCAGTATTTT	CASSEAGGTDTQYF
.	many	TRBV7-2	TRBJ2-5	TGTGCCAGCAGCGACGTCGGAGGGGGGCAAGAGACCCAGTACTTC	CASSDVGGGQETQYF
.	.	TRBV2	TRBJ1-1	TGTGCCAGCATTAGGGCGTACACTGAAGCTTTCTTT	CASIRAYTEAFF
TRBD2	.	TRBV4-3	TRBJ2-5	TGCGCCAGCAGCCAAGAAAGCGGGGGAGAAGAGACCCAATACTTC	CASSQESGGEETQYF
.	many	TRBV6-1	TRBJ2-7	TGTGCCAGCAGCGCGGAGGACGAGCAGTACTTC	CASSAEDEQYF
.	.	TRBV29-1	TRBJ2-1	TGCAGCGCCACACCACCTTCCTACAATGAGCAGTTCTTC	CSATPPSYNEQFF
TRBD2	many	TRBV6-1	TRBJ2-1	TGTGCCAGCAGTGATGGGCTAGCGGGAGATCCCTCGGGGGAGCAGTTCTTC	CASSDGLAGDPSGEQFF
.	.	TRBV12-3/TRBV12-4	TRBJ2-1	TGTGCCAGCAGCCCGACGGGGGCGCGGGTCAATGAGCAGTTCTTC	CASSPTGARVNEQFF